This record looks at one T cell receptor beta chain sequence and its context. Its antigen is unknown. TCRdb recomputed calls from the reads with MiXCR, one row per CDR3 protein. Found here are 100,000 to 150,000 distinct CDR3 sequences, approximately 30% of them singletons; the top ten hold roughly 58%. The data were obtained in a study of T cell repertoires in cytomegalovirus infection. Study-wide context: Use of recently identified HLA-C-restricted and well-studied HLA-B-restricted CMV epitopes was part of the study. Shared public TCR beta signatures pointed to both CMV infection and a matching HLA type. Whole-study results and caveats: The cumulative frequency of public TCR beta families identified carriers of CMV plus the relevant HLA. HLA-C-restricted, CMV-specific TCR beta clonotypes were dominant ex vivo.

The germline V gene has CDR1 SEHNR and CDR2 FQNEAQ (reference sequence). This CDR3 contains 15 residues. The V segment lost 5 bases and the J segment 0 bases; nucleotides outside the gene matches: 3. The chain is built from TRBV7-9 and TRBJ2-1; 8 nucleotides align to TRBD1. Sample: CD8+ T cells from cultured PBMCs, taken from culture after CMV antigen stimulation. This sequence originates from a human donor in good health (CMV status not recorded). Some clones in this sample may be carry-over from other donors' samples. CDR3 bases: TGTGCCAGCAGCCGACAGGGGAACTCCTACAATGAGCAGTTCTTC. It translates to CASSRQGNSYNEQFF.